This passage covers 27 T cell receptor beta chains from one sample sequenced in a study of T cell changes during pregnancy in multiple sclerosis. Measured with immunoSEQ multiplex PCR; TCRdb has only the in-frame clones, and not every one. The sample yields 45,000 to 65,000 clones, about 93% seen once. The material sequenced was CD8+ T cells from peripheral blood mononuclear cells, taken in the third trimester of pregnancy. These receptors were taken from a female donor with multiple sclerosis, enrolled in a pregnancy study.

CDR3 DNA: TGTGCCAGTAGTATACAGGGTGGATCCTACAATGAGCAGTTCTTC. This translates into CASSIQGGSYNEQFF. The gene calls are TRBV19 and TRBJ2-1, with a possible D match to TRBD1 (5 bases). The CDR3 consists of 15 residues. Germline CDR1 and CDR2: LNHDA and SQIVND (reference sequence). V lost 2 bases, J lost 1 base, and 9 bases lay in between.

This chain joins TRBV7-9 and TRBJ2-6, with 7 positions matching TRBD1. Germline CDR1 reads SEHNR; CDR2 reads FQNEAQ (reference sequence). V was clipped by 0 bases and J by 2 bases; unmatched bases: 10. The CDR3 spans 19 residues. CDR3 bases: TGTGCCAGCAGCTTAGCAGGGCCTTCAGGGGGTCCTGGGGCCAACGTCCTGACTTTC. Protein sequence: CASSLAGPSGGPGANVLTF.

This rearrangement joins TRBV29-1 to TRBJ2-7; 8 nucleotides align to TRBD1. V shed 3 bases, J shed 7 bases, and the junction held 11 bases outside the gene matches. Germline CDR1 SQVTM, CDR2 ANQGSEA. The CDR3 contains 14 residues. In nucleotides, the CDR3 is TGCAGCGTTGATGGTGGACAGGGAGCGGGTGAGCAGTACTTC. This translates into CSVDGGQGAGEQYF.

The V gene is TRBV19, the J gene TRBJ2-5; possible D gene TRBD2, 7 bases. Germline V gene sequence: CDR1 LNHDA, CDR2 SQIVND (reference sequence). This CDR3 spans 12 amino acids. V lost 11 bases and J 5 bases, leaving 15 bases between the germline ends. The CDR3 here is CARGRGPETQYF. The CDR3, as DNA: TGTGCCCGTGGGCGGGGGCCGGAGACCCAGTACTTC.

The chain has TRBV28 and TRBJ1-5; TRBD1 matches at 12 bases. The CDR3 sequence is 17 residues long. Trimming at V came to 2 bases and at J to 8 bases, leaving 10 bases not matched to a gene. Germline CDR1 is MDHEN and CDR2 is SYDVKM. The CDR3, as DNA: TGTGCCAGCAGTTTAGGGCTGGGACAGGGGGCAGGAAAGCCCCAGCATTTT. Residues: CASSLGLGQGAGKPQHF.

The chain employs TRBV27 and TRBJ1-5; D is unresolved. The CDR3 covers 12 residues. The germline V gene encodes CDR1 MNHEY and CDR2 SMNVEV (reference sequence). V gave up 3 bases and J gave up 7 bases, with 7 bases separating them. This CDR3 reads CASSFRGQPQHF. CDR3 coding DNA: TGTGCCAGCAGTTTTCGGGGACAGCCCCAGCATTTT.

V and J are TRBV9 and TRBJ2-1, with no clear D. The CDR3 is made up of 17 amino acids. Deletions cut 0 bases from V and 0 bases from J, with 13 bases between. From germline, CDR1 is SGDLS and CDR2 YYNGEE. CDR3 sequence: CASSVGVDSSSYNEQFF. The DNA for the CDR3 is TGTGCCAGCAGCGTAGGCGTCGACTCGAGCTCCTACAATGAGCAGTTCTTC.

The CDR3 protein is CASSLGESQPQHF. CDR3 bases: TGTGCCAGCAGCTTAGGGGAGAGTCAGCCCCAGCATTTT. The chain joins TRBV7-6 to TRBJ1-5; D gene uncertain. The ends were cut back, 1 base at V and 6 bases at J, with 7 bases in the middle. The CDR3 contains 13 residues. CDR1 and CDR2 from the germline V gene are SGHVS and FNYEAQ.

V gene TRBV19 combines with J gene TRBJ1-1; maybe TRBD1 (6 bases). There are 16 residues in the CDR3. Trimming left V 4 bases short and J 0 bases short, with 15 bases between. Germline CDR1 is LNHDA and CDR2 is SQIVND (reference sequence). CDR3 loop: CASSNGGLGMNTEAFF. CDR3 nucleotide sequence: TGTGCCAGTAGTAACGGGGGGCTGGGGATGAACACTGAAGCTTTCTTT.

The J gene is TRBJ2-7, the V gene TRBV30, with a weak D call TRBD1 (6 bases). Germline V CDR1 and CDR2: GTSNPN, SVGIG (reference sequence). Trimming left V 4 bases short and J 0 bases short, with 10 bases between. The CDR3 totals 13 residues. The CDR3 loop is CAWTRGFSYEQYF. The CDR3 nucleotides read TGTGCCTGGACCAGGGGATTCTCCTACGAGCAGTACTTC.

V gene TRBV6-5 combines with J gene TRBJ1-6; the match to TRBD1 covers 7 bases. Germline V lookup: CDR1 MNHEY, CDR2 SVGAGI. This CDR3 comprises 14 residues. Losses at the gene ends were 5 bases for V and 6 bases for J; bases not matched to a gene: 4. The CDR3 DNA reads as TGTGCCAGCAGTAAGGGGGCTGCTAATTCACCCCTCCACTTT. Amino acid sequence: CASSKGAANSPLHF.

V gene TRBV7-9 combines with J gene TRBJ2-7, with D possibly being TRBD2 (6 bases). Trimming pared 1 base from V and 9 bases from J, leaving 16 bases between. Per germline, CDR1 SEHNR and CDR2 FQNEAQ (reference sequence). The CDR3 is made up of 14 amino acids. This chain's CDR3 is CASSLGGATLGQYF. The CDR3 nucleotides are TGTGCCAGCAGCTTAGGCGGGGCTACCCTGGGGCAGTACTTC.

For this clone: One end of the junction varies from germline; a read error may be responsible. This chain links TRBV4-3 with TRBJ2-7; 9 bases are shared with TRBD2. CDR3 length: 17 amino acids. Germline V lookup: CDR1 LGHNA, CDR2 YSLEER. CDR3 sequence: CASGQDAGGLLGYEQYF. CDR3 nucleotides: TGCGCCAGCGGCCAAGACGCGGGAGGGCTTCTGGGGTACGAGCAGTACTTC.

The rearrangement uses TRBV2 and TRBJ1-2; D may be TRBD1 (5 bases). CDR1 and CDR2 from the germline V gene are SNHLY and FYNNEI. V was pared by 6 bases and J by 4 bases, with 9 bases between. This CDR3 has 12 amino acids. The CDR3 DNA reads TGTGCCAGCAGGGGGGAGGTCTATGGCTACACCTTC. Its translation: CASRGEVYGYTF.

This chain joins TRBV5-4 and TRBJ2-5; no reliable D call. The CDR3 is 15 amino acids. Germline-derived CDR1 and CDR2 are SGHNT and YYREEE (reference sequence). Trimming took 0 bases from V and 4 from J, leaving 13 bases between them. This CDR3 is CASSLGLATGETQYF. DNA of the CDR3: TGTGCCAGCAGCTTGGGACTCGCCACCGGAGAGACCCAGTACTTC. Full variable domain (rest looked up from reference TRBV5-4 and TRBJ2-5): ETGVTQSPTHLIKTRGQQVTLRCSSQSGHNTVSWYQQALGQGPQFIFQYYREEENGRGNFPPRFSGLQFPNYSSELNVNALELDDSALYLCASSLGLATGETQYFGPGTRLLVL.

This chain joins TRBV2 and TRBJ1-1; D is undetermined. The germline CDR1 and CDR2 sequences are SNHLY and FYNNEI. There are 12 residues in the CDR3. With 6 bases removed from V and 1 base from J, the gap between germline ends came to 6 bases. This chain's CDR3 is CASSAGNTEAFF. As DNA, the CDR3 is TGTGCCAGCAGCGCAGGGAACACTGAAGCTTTCTTT.

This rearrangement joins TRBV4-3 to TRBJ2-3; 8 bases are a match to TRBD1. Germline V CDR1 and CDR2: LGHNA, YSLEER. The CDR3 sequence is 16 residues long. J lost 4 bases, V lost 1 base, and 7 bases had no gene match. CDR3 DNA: TGCGCCAGCAGCCAAGCCGCAGGGGGCGCATCAGATACGCAGTATTTT. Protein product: CASSQAAGGASDTQYF.

The CDR3 DNA follows: TGCAGCGTTGACTACAGGGAAGCTGAAGCTTTCTTT. Protein sequence: CSVDYREAEAFF. The chain has TRBV29-1 and TRBJ1-1, with D possibly TRBD1 on 6 matching bases. Germline V gene data show CDR1 as SQVTM and CDR2 as ANQGSEA. This CDR3 region has 12 residues. Trimming removed 3 bases from V and 6 bases from J, with 11 bases in between.

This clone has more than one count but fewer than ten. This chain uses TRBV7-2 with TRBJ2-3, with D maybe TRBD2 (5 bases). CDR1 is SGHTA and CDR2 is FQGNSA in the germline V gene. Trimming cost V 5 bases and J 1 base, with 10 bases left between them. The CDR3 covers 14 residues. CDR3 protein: CASSPSRGTDTQYF. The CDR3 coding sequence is TGTGCCAGCAGCCCCTCGAGGGGCACAGATACGCAGTATTTT.

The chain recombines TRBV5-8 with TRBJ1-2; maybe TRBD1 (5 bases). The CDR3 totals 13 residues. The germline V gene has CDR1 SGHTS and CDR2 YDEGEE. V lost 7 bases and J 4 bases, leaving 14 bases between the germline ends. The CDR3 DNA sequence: TGTGCCAGCGGAACAGCGGGGACCTATGGCTACACCTTC. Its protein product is CASGTAGTYGYTF.

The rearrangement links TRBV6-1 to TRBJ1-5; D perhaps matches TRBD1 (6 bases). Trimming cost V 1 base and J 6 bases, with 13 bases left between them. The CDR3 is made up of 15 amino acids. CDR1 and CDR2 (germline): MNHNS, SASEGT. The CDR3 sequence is CASSEERGGGQPQHF. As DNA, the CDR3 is TGTGCCAGCAGTGAAGAGAGAGGGGGTGGTCAGCCCCAGCATTTT.

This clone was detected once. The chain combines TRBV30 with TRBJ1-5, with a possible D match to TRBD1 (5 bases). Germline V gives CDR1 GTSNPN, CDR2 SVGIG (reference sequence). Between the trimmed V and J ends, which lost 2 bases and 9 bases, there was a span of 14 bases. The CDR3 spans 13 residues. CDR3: CAWSPGGSRPQHF. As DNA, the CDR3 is TGTGCCTGGAGTCCTGGGGGGTCTCGGCCCCAGCATTTT.

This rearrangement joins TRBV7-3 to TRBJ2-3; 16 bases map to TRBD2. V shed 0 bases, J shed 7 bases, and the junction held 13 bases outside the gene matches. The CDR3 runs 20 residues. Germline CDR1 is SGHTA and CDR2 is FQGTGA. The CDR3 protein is CASSLTSPGTSGRAGHTQYF. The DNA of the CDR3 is TGTGCCAGCAGCTTAACTTCACCAGGGACTAGCGGGAGGGCCGGTCATACGCAGTATTTT. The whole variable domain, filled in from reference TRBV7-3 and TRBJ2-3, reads GAGVSQTPSNKVTEKGKYVELRCDPISGHTALYWYRQSLGQGPEFLIYFQGTGAADDSGLPNDRFFAVRPEGSVSTLKIQRTERGDSAVYLCASSLTSPGTSGRAGHTQYFGPGTRLTVL.

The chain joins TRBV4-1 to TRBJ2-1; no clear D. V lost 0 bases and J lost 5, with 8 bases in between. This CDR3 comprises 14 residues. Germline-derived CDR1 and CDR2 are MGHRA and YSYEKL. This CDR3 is CASSQEVANNEQFF. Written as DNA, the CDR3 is TGCGCCAGCAGCCAAGAAGTGGCAAACAATGAGCAGTTCTTC.

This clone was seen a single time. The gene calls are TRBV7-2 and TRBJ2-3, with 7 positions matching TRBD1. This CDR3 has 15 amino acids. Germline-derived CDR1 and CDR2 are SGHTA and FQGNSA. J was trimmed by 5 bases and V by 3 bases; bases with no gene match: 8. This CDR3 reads CASSFALGGGDTQYF. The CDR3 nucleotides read TGTGCCAGCAGCTTCGCACTAGGGGGCGGAGATACGCAGTATTTT.

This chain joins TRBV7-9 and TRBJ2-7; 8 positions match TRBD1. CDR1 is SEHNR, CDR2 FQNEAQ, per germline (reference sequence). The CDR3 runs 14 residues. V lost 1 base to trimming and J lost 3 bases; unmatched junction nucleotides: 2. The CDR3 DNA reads TGTGCCAGCAGCTTAGTCACAGGGGGCTACGAGCAGTACTTC. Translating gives CASSLVTGGYEQYF.

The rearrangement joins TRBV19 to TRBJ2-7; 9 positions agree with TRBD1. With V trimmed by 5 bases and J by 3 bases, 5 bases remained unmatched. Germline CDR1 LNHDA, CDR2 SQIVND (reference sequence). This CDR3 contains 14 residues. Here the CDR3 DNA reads TGTGCCAGTAGTTTCCGGGACAGGGACTACGAGCAGTACTTC. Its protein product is CASSFRDRDYEQYF.